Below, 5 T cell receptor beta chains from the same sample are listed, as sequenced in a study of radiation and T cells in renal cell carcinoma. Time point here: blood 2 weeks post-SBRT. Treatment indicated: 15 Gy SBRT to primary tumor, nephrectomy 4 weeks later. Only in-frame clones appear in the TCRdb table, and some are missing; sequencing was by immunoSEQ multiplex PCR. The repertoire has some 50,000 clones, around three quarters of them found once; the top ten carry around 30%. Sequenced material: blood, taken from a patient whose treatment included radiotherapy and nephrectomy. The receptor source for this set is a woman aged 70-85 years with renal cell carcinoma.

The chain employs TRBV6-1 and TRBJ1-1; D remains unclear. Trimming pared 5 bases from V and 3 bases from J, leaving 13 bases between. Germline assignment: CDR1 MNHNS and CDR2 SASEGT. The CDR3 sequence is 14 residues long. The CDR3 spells CASSKQTTDTEAFF. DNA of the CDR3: TGTGCCAGCAGTAAACAGACGACGGACACTGAAGCTTTCTTT.

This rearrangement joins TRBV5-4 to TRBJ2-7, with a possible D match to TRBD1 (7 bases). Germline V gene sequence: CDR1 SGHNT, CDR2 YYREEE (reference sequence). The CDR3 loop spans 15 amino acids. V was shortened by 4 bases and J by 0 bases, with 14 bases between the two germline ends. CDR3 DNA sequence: TGTGCCAGCAGCGGAGGGGGACAGAGCTCCTACGAGCAGTACTTC. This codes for CASSGGGQSSYEQYF.

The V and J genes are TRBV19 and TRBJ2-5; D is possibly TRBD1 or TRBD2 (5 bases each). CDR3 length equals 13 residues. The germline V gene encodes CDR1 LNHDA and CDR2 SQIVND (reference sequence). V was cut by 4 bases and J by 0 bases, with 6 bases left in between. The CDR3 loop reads CASSRGNQETQYF. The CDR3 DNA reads TGTGCCAGTAGTAGGGGGAACCAAGAGACCCAGTACTTC.

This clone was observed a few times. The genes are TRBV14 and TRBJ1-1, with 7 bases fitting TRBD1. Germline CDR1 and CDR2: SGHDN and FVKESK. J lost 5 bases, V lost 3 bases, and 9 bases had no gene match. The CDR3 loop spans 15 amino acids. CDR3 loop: CASSQYSTGRTEAFF. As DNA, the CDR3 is TGTGCCAGCAGCCAGTACTCGACAGGGAGGACTGAAGCTTTCTTT. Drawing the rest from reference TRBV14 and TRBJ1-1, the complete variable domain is EAGVTQFPSHSVIEKGQTVTLRCDPISGHDNLYWYRRVMGKEIKFLLHFVKESKQDESGMPNNRFLAERTGGTYSTLKVQPAELEDSGVYFCASSQYSTGRTEAFFGQGTRLTVV.

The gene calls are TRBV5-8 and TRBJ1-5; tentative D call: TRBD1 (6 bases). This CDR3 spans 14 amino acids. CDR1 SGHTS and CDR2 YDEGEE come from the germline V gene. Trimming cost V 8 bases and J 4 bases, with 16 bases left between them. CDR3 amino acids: CASRGGVGNQPQHF. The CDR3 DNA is TGTGCCAGTAGGGGGGGCGTGGGGAATCAGCCCCAGCATTTT.